This passage covers 2 T cell receptor beta chains from one sample sequenced in a study of CD8+CD57+ T cells in acquired aplastic anemia. According to the study, genomic DNA was the template for TCR beta VDJ and CDR3 profiling. Using its own MiXCR run on the reads, TCRdb lists one record per CDR3 protein. The table has approximately 160,000 distinct CDR3 sequences, roughly 45% seen once; the top ten hold roughly 3.5%. The patients chosen for sequencing had shown expansion of CD8+CD57+ cells (detected by flow cytometry). Sequencing used sorted CD4+, CD8+, or CD8+CD57+ T cells (not recorded which) from PBMCs. The receptors were sampled from a human donor with aplastic anemia.

This chain joins TRBV5-1 and TRBJ1-1, with TRBD1 identical over 8 bases. The V gene's germline CDR1 is SGHRS and CDR2 YFSETQ. The length of the CDR3 is 16 residues. The trim removed 2 bases at V and 0 bases at J, leaving 6 bases unmatched. The CDR3 sequence is CASSFGQGYLNTEAFF. The CDR3 DNA reads as TGCGCCAGCAGCTTCGGACAGGGCTATTTGAACACTGAAGCTTTCTTT.

This clonotype was detected many times. This sequence joins TRBV7-2 and TRBJ2-5, with 8 bases fitting TRBD1. Germline CDR1 reads SGHTA; CDR2 reads FQGNSA. The V and J ends lost 5 bases and 13 bases, in that order; junction bases with no gene match: 3. The CDR3 totals 10 residues. The CDR3 region is CASSQGAPYF. The CDR3 coding sequence is TGTGCCAGCAGCCAGGGGGCCCCGTACTTC.